The T cell receptor (beta chain) under discussion was sequenced for a study of blood T cells in healthy people across ages. Remarks on this clonotype: The target antigen is unknown. A much more abundant neighbour one base away suggests this may be a read error.

Study observations and caveats: Greater diversity and more naive CD4+ cells were seen in long-lived donors than in aged donors. It was not possible, with unsorted PBMCs, to conclusively compare naive and antigen-experienced cells.

Then a second PCR, running roughly 7 to 12 cycles, was carried out with a sample-barcoded 5' primer and a J-beta primer mix. The yield of each sample was at least 2.5 million CDR3-containing paired-end reads. Each CDR3 protein is one row after TCRdb ran MiXCR on the 5' RACE reads. In the table there are around 400,000 distinct CDR3 sequences, roughly half of which are singletons. Germline lookup yields CDR1 SQVTM and CDR2 ANQGSEA. There are 14 residues in the CDR3. The sequencing sample was made of blood. The chain couples TRBV29-1 to TRBJ2-1, with D possibly TRBD2 on 7 matching bases. The J call may be wrong; the DNA end is better matched by TRBJ2-7. The receptor was derived from a man in his fifties or sixties in good health. CDR3 in amino acids: CSVAGGRGDNEQYF. The DNA for the CDR3 is TGCAGCGTTGCCGGGGGACGGGGGGACAATGAGCAGTACTTC.